A single sample is the source of the 25 T cell receptor beta chains below, sequenced in a study of blood T cell repertoires in COVID-19. The assay was immunoSEQ multiplex PCR, and TCRdb's table has in-frame clones only and misses some. This sample has more than 55,000 clones, with 70% to 90% found just once. The specimen was peripheral blood. These receptor sequences come from an elderly woman with acute or convalescent COVID-19.

This clone showed up just once. V usage is TRBV5-1 and J usage is TRBJ2-3; 7 nucleotides align to TRBD1. The CDR3 is made up of 17 amino acids. In germline, CDR1 is SGHRS, CDR2 YFSETQ. The V gene end was trimmed by 4 bases and the J gene end by 2 bases; junction bases not matched to a gene: 13. The DNA of the CDR3 is TGCGCCAGCAGCAAACTACCGGGACAGAGTTTCACAGATACGCAGTATTTT. Translated: CASSKLPGQSFTDTQYF.

This chain's CDR3 is CASSYSGTGGFYGYTF. Written as DNA, the CDR3 is TGTGCCAGCAGTTACTCTGGGACAGGGGGATTTTATGGCTACACCTTC. The chain is built from TRBV6-5 and TRBJ1-2; 11 nucleotides align to TRBD1. Per the germline V gene, CDR1 is MNHEY and CDR2 is SVGAGI. The CDR3 is 16 amino acids. With V trimmed by 0 bases and J by 5 bases, 5 bases remained unmatched.

The chain combines TRBV12-3 or TRBV12-4 with TRBJ2-7; 7 positions agree with TRBD2. The CDR3 is 13 amino acids. V lost 3 bases and J lost 3; bases outside the gene matches: 2. CDR3 nucleotides: TGTGCCAGCAGTTTGAGCGGGAACTACGAGCAGTACTTC. Its protein product is CASSLSGNYEQYF.

This chain joins TRBV16 and TRBJ1-1, with D unclear. The CDR3 consists of 10 residues. Germline V lookup: CDR1 KGHSY, CDR2 FQNENV. V lost 4 bases and J 11 bases, leaving 8 bases between the germline ends. As DNA, the CDR3 is TGTGCCAGCAGCCGTCGGTATGCTTTCTTT. Translated, it gives CASSRRYAFF.

The J gene is TRBJ2-7, the V gene TRBV12-5; D unresolved. From germline, CDR1 is LGHNT and CDR2 FRNRAP. The length of the CDR3 is 18 residues. With 2 bases removed from V and 4 bases from J, the gap between germline ends came to 24 bases. For the CDR3, the DNA is TGTGCTAGTGGTTTGCTACTATTCGAACCCTTAGATGGTTACGAGCAGTACTTC. Translation gives CASGLLLFEPLDGYEQYF.

The gene calls are TRBV3-1 (or the pseudogene TRBV3-2) and TRBJ2-7; a possible D gene is TRBD2 (5 bases). The V and J ends lost 2 bases and 5 bases respectively, with 7 bases between them. CDR1 and CDR2 (germline): LGHDT, YNNKEL (reference sequence). The CDR3 is 12 residues long. DNA for the CDR3: TGTGCCAGCAGCCAAACCGGGGACGAGCAGTACTTC. This gives the protein CASSQTGDEQYF.

The chain has TRBV6-4 and TRBJ2-2; perhaps TRBD1 as D (5 bases). The CDR3 has 14 residues. The germline V gene has CDR1 MRHNA and CDR2 SNTAGT. V lost 0 bases to trimming and J lost 5 bases, with 7 bases between them. CDR3 in amino acids: CASSDSGATGELFF. The CDR3, as DNA: TGTGCCAGCAGTGACTCAGGGGCAACCGGGGAGCTGTTTTTT.

This clone has just one count. CDR3 loop: CASSSVQGGSNEQFF. DNA for the CDR3: TGTGCCAGCAGCTCAGTACAGGGGGGTTCGAATGAGCAGTTCTTC. The rearrangement joins TRBV5-5 to TRBJ2-1; 8 nucleotides match TRBD1. The CDR3 covers 15 residues. Germline V gives CDR1 SGHKS, CDR2 YYEKEE (reference sequence). Losses at the gene ends were 3 bases for V and 7 bases for J; bases not matched to a gene: 9.

CDR3 coding DNA: TGTGCCAGCAGCTCCACAGGGGGCGCAATTCCTGAAGCTTTCTTT. Its translation: CASSSTGGAIPEAFF. The chain recombines TRBV7-3 with TRBJ1-1, with 9 bases identical to TRBD1. V was clipped by 4 bases and J by 6 bases; unmatched bases: 9. The CDR3 length is 15 residues. In germline, CDR1 is SGHTA, CDR2 FQGTGA.

V and J are TRBV13 and TRBJ2-1; possibly TRBD2 for D (6 bases). Germline V gene sequence: CDR1 PRHDT, CDR2 FYEKMQ (reference sequence). The CDR3 covers 16 residues. V dropped 5 bases and J dropped 0 bases, with 14 bases sitting between them. CDR3 protein: CASSQFRGISYNEQFF. The CDR3 region has the DNA TGTGCCAGCAGCCAGTTCCGGGGGATCTCCTACAATGAGCAGTTCTTC.

The chain uses TRBV19 and TRBJ1-6; the match to TRBD1 covers 7 bases. Per the germline V gene, CDR1 is LNHDA and CDR2 is SQIVND (reference sequence). Losses at the gene ends were 3 bases for V and 10 bases for J; bases not matched to a gene: 3. The CDR3 consists of 13 residues. The CDR3 loop reads CASSITGASPLHF. The DNA for the CDR3 is TGTGCCAGTAGTATCACAGGGGCCTCACCCCTCCACTTT.

The chain is built from TRBV10-3 and TRBJ1-6; D possibly corresponds to TRBD1 (5 bases). The CDR3 is made up of 15 amino acids. Looked up from germline, CDR1 is ENHRY and CDR2 is SYGVKD. Trimming stripped 6 bases from V and 5 bases from J, with 14 bases between. CDR3 in amino acids: CAISEGGHNNSPLHF. The CDR3 bases are TGTGCCATCAGCGAGGGCGGACACAATAATTCACCCCTCCACTTT.

J is TRBJ1-5 and V is TRBV7-2; D unclear. Germline V gene data show CDR1 as SGHTA and CDR2 as FQGNSA. The CDR3 totals 13 residues. Trimming shortened V by 3 bases and J by 9 bases, and 12 bases separated the two germline ends. In DNA, the CDR3 is TGTGCCAGCAGCTTGCTGGAGGACGGGCCCCAGCATTTT. It codes for CASSLLEDGPQHF.

CDR3 protein: CASSQALGYTF. The DNA of the CDR3 is TGTGCCAGCAGCCAAGCCCTTGGCTACACCTTC. This chain uses TRBV3-1 (or the pseudogene TRBV3-2) with TRBJ1-2; D unresolved. The CDR3 extends over 11 amino acids. Looked up from germline, CDR1 is LGHDT and CDR2 is YNNKEL (reference sequence). The V and J ends lost 1 base and 7 bases respectively, with 4 bases between them.

The J gene is TRBJ2-7, the V gene TRBV10-1; 7 nucleotides line up with TRBD2. The V and J ends lost 4 bases and 2 bases, in that order; junction bases with no gene match: 8. CDR1 is WNHNN, CDR2 SYGVQD, per germline (reference sequence). This CDR3 has 15 residues. Written as DNA, the CDR3 is TGCGCCAGCAGTGGGTCTAGCGGAGGGGCCTACGAGCAGTACTTC. This encodes CASSGSSGGAYEQYF.

This clone was recorded only once. V is TRBV19 and J is TRBJ2-2; D might be TRBD1 (6 bases). Trimming removed 6 bases from V and 0 bases from J, with 11 bases in between. The CDR3 consists of 15 residues. Germline lookup yields CDR1 LNHDA and CDR2 SQIVND (reference sequence). The CDR3 protein is CASSWDKSNTGELFF. CDR3 sequence (DNA): TGTGCCAGTAGCTGGGACAAGTCGAACACCGGGGAGCTGTTTTTT.

The chain links TRBV9 to TRBJ2-3, with 11 bases that match TRBD2. The CDR3 contains 18 residues. Germline values: CDR1 SGDLS, CDR2 YYNGEE. The J segment lost 5 bases and the V segment lost 0 bases, leaving 11 bases of the junction unmatched. The CDR3: CASSVDGTSGSGGDTQYF. DNA for the CDR3: TGTGCCAGCAGCGTAGACGGAACTAGCGGGAGTGGTGGAGATACGCAGTATTTT.

The J gene is TRBJ1-5, the V gene TRBV3-1 (or the pseudogene TRBV3-2); no clear D. Trimming shortened V by 1 base and J by 0 bases, and 10 bases separated the two germline ends. Germline CDR1 and CDR2: LGHDT and YNNKEL (reference sequence). CDR3 size: 16 residues. As DNA, the CDR3 is TGTGCCAGCAGCCAAGGGAGCATTTATAGCAATCAGCCCCAGCATTTT. It is translated as CASSQGSIYSNQPQHF.

The V call is TRBV25-1, the J call TRBJ2-7; D gene ambiguous. There are 12 residues in the CDR3. The V gene's germline CDR1 is MGHDK and CDR2 SYGVNS. Trimming took 2 bases from V and 3 from J, leaving 5 bases between them. Written as DNA, the CDR3 is TGTGCCAGCAGTGAACGGAGCTACGAGCAGTACTTC. Translation: CASSERSYEQYF.

This chain joins TRBV29-1 and TRBJ1-1; D may be TRBD1 (6 bases). From germline, CDR1 is SQVTM and CDR2 ANQGSEA. V shed 7 bases and J shed 0 bases, with 9 bases lying between them. The CDR3 is made up of 12 amino acids. CDR3 loop: CSGDTMNTEAFF. The CDR3 DNA sequence: TGCAGCGGGGACACTATGAACACTGAAGCTTTCTTT.

The J gene is TRBJ1-2, the V gene TRBV7-8; D remains ambiguous. CDR1 SGHVS and CDR2 FQNEAQ come from the germline V gene. The ends were cut back, 2 bases at V and 3 bases at J, with 7 bases in the middle. This CDR3 spans 13 amino acids. CDR3 residues: CASSLYPDYGYTF. The CDR3 nucleotides are TGTGCCAGCAGCTTATACCCGGACTATGGCTACACCTTC.

The chain has TRBV9 and TRBJ2-1, with 7 bases fitting TRBD2. The ends lost 3 bases at V and 7 bases at J; junction bases unmatched: 10. Germline V gives CDR1 SGDLS, CDR2 YYNGEE. The CDR3 is 15 amino acids. CDR3 amino acids: CASSAERGVWNEQFF. As DNA, the CDR3 is TGTGCCAGCAGCGCAGAGCGGGGAGTTTGGAATGAGCAGTTCTTC.

With respect to this clone: A junction end diverges from the germline sequence, so it may reflect a read error. This sequence joins TRBV6-4 and TRBJ2-4; 11 bases align to TRBD1. From germline, CDR1 is MRHNA and CDR2 SNTAGT. The CDR3 spans 24 residues. CDR3 protein: CACSDTGQGARGTTLIIAKNIQYF. In nucleotides, the CDR3 is TGTGCCTGCAGTGACACAGGACAGGGGGCGCGTGGCACGACGCTTATTATAGCCAAAAACATTCAGTACTTC.

This clone was detected only once. V gene TRBV19 combines with J gene TRBJ2-5, with TRBD1 matching over 9 bases. Unmatched junction bases numbered 9, after V lost 5 bases and J lost 5 bases. CDR3 length: 15 amino acids. CDR1 is LNHDA and CDR2 is SQIVND in the germline V gene (reference sequence). CDR3 nucleotides: TGTGCCAGTAGTCCGGGACAGGGAACTTTGGAGACCCAGTACTTC. This sequence encodes CASSPGQGTLETQYF.

The rearrangement joins TRBV2 to TRBJ2-1, with TRBD2 matching over 9 bases. Germline lookup yields CDR1 SNHLY and CDR2 FYNNEI. The CDR3 contains 15 residues. The ends lost 9 bases at V and 2 bases at J; junction bases unmatched: 8. The DNA of the CDR3 is TGTGCCAGTAATCCGGGACTAGCTACCTACAATGAGCAGTTCTTC. Translation gives CASNPGLATYNEQFF.